Below, 18 T cell receptor beta chains from the same sample are listed, as sequenced in a study of shared clonotypes between healthy human individuals. The repertoire was sequenced with immunoSEQ multiplex PCR; TCRdb's copy has only in-frame clones and lacks some. The table shows approximately 2.5 million clones, with 80% to 95% occurring only once. Sequenced input: naive CD4+ T cells from PBMCs. The sample's subset: CD45RA+ positively selected. All receptors come from a man aged 18 to 30 in good health. Some clones in this sample may be carry-over from other donors' samples.

V gene TRBV14 combines with J gene TRBJ2-7, with 8 bases matching TRBD1. The CDR3 is 18 amino acids. CDR1 is SGHDN and CDR2 is FVKESK in the germline V gene. V gave up 0 bases and J gave up 0 bases; unmatched junction bases: 10. The CDR3 here is CASSQDSVRTGISYEQYF. The CDR3 nucleotides read TGTGCCAGCAGCCAAGATTCCGTGCGGACAGGGATCTCCTACGAGCAGTACTTC.

The chain employs TRBV10-3 and TRBJ2-7, with D perhaps TRBD1 or TRBD2 (5 bases each). The CDR3 loop spans 15 amino acids. The V gene lost 3 bases and the J gene lost 2 bases, with 14 bases spanning the gap. Per germline, CDR1 ENHRY and CDR2 SYGVKD. The CDR3 protein is CAISDDGLGAYEQYF. CDR3 nucleotide sequence: TGTGCCATCAGTGATGACGGCCTGGGGGCCTACGAGCAGTACTTC.

The DNA of the CDR3 is TGTGCCAGCAGCTTATCGGGGGGAGTTGAGCAGTTCTTC. This encodes CASSLSGGVEQFF. The chain joins TRBV7-3 to TRBJ2-1, with TRBD2 matching over 7 bases. CDR1 is SGHTA, CDR2 FQGTGA, per germline. The CDR3 is 13 amino acids. Germline trimming cut 2 bases from V and 9 bases from J; bases unmatched to any gene: 4.

Worth noting for this clone: Other DNA sequences in the sample encode the same CDR3. The V and J genes are TRBV18 and TRBJ1-2, with 7 positions matching TRBD1. The J segment lost 3 bases and the V segment lost 2 bases, leaving 0 bases of the junction unmatched. The CDR3 sequence is 13 residues long. In germline, CDR1 is KGHSH, CDR2 LQKENI. The CDR3 loop reads CASSPDRDYGYTF. In DNA form, the CDR3 reads TGTGCCAGCTCACCAGACAGGGACTATGGCTACACCTTC.

The rearrangement joins TRBV18 to TRBJ1-6; D is uncertain. CDR1 is KGHSH, CDR2 LQKENI, per germline. The V end lost 4 bases, the J end lost 7 bases, and 17 bases lay between the germline ends. CDR3 length equals 16 residues. CDR3 in amino acids: CASSLSGTPGNSPLHF. CDR3 coding DNA: TGTGCCAGCTCACTCTCGGGCACCCCGGGAAATTCACCCCTCCACTTT.

This sequence joins TRBV4-3 and TRBJ2-5; TRBD2 is a possible D gene (6 bases). The CDR3 loop spans 15 amino acids. V gave up 2 bases and J gave up 1 base, with 11 bases separating them. Looked up from germline, CDR1 is LGHNA and CDR2 is YSLEER. CDR3 sequence reads: CASSQQRGGQETQYF. DNA for the CDR3: TGCGCCAGCAGCCAACAGAGGGGAGGCCAAGAGACCCAGTACTTC.

This chain uses TRBV18 with TRBJ1-1; D is perhaps TRBD1 (5 bases). V lost 9 bases and J 4 bases, leaving 15 bases between the germline ends. Germline V gene sequence: CDR1 KGHSH, CDR2 LQKENI. This CDR3 spans 13 amino acids. The DNA for the CDR3 is TGTGCCAGTAGCCCAGGGAGGGCCACTGAAGCTTTCTTT. It is translated as CASSPGRATEAFF.

The chain carries TRBV12-5 and TRBJ2-1; maybe TRBD2 (6 bases). CDR3 length: 18 residues. V lost 2 bases, J lost 7 bases, and 24 bases lay in between. Germline CDR1 is LGHNT and CDR2 is FRNRAP. CDR3 loop: CASGLYPGISGNWNEQFF. The CDR3 nucleotides read TGTGCTAGTGGTTTGTACCCCGGGATTAGCGGCAATTGGAATGAGCAGTTCTTC.

The chain has TRBV7-9 and TRBJ2-7; no firm D call. V was trimmed by 5 bases and J by 3 bases, leaving 14 bases between them. CDR3 length: 14 amino acids. The germline V gene has CDR1 SEHNR and CDR2 FQNEAQ (reference sequence). The CDR3 region is CASSLARQLYEQYF. In nucleotides, the CDR3 is TGTGCCAGCAGCCTCGCTCGGCAGCTCTACGAGCAGTACTTC.

Of note for this clone: Other DNA sequences from this sample encode an identical CDR3 as well. The V gene is TRBV28, the J gene TRBJ1-5, with 7 positions matching TRBD1. Unmatched junction bases numbered 2, after V lost 5 bases and J lost 1 base. Germline-derived CDR1 and CDR2 are MDHEN and SYDVKM. The CDR3 contains 14 residues. The CDR3 region is CASSQGGSNQPQHF. CDR3 in DNA: TGTGCCAGCAGTCAGGGGGGAAGCAATCAGCCCCAGCATTTT.

The rearrangement links TRBV5-6 to TRBJ1-2, with D hard to call. V lost 4 bases, J lost 4 bases, and 17 bases lay in between. The CDR3 runs to 15 residues. Germline V gives CDR1 SGHDT, CDR2 YYEEEE. The CDR3 region has the DNA TGTGCCAGCAGCGTCTCGTCCGGGGATTCCTATGGCTACACCTTC. It specifies CASSVSSGDSYGYTF.

The chain carries TRBV7-2 and TRBJ1-2; D is perhaps TRBD1 (5 bases). Germline V lookup: CDR1 SGHTA, CDR2 FQGNSA. The V end was cut by 5 bases, the J end by 1 base, with 8 bases between. This CDR3 spans 13 amino acids. CDR3 residues: CASSQTVNYGYTF. Written as DNA, the CDR3 is TGTGCCAGCAGCCAGACAGTTAACTATGGCTACACCTTC.

V and J are TRBV7-9 and TRBJ2-5; a weak D match, TRBD2 (6 bases). Gene TRBJ2-7 matches the end of the DNA better, so the J call may be wrong. CDR3 length: 16 residues. In germline, CDR1 is SEHNR, CDR2 FQNEAQ (reference sequence). CDR3 sequence (DNA): TGTGCCAGCAGCTTAGGCGGGACGTCGACCCCCCACGAGCAGTACTTC. Amino acid sequence: CASSLGGTSTPHEQYF.

V and J are TRBV2 and TRBJ2-7; no reliable D call. The CDR3 contains 10 residues. Germline CDR1 is SNHLY and CDR2 is FYNNEI. Trimming removed 6 bases at V and 7 bases at J, with 7 bases between. This chain's CDR3 is CASSADEQYF. The CDR3 DNA sequence: TGTGCCAGCAGCGCTGATGAGCAGTACTTC.

The chain links TRBV18 to TRBJ1-2; D remains ambiguous. CDR3 length: 15 amino acids. The V end was cut by 3 bases, the J end by 10 bases, with 21 bases between. In germline, CDR1 is KGHSH, CDR2 LQKENI. For the CDR3, the DNA is TGTGCCAGCTCACCCTCACGCCCCGGGCCAACTTACTACACCTTC. It encodes CASSPSRPGPTYYTF. Based on the CDR3 plus reference TRBV18 and TRBJ1-2, the full variable domain is NAGVMQNPRHLVRRRGQEARLRCSPMKGHSHVYWYRQLPEEGLKFMVYLQKENIIDESGMPKERFSAEFPKEGPSILRIQQVVRGDSAAYFCASSPSRPGPTYYTFGSGTRLTVV.

J is TRBJ2-7 and V is TRBV5-8; no clear D. Germline loops: CDR1 SGHTS, CDR2 YDEGEE. CDR3 length equals 14 residues. Trimming shortened V by 6 bases and J by 0 bases, and 13 bases separated the two germline ends. The CDR3 coding sequence is TGTGCCAGCACCCTGACCGAAGGCTCCTACGAGCAGTACTTC. It encodes CASTLTEGSYEQYF. The full variable domain, its missing parts supplied by reference TRBV5-8 and TRBJ2-7, is EAGVTQSPTHLIKTRGQQATLRCSPISGHTSVYWYQQALGLGLQFLLWYDEGEERNRGNFPPRFSGRQFPNYSSELNVNALELEDSALYLCASTLTEGSYEQYFGPGTRLTVT.

In its sample, this clone was seen once. The CDR3 reads CASSRAGQSGDTQYF. DNA for the CDR3: TGTGCCAGCAGCCGGGCGGGACAGTCCGGTGATACGCAGTATTTT. V is TRBV28 and J is TRBJ2-3, with D possibly TRBD1 on 7 matching bases. CDR3 size: 15 residues. With 6 bases removed from V and 6 bases from J, the gap between germline ends came to 19 bases. Germline assignment: CDR1 MDHEN and CDR2 SYDVKM.

The chain has TRBV5-6 and TRBJ2-7; 9 bases are shared with TRBD1. The CDR3 totals 15 residues. Germline V CDR1 and CDR2: SGHDT, YYEEEE. Germline trimming cut 1 base from V and 5 bases from J; bases unmatched to any gene: 7. Written as DNA, the CDR3 is TGTGCCAGCAGCTTGATCGGGGACAGGGCTCACGAGCAGTACTTC. It yields the protein CASSLIGDRAHEQYF.